This entry lists 31 T cell receptor beta chains sequenced from one sample in a study of T cells after yellow fever vaccination. TCRdb re-called the 5' RACE reads through MiXCR, storing one row per CDR3 protein. The repertoire holds about 630,000 distinct CDR3 sequences, with approximately 13% as singletons. Sequencing was performed on PBMCs, taken on the day of the yellow fever booster vaccination. The source is a man younger than 40 who received the YFV17D yellow fever vaccine.

A few counts support this clonotype. The V call is TRBV9, the J call TRBJ1-5; possible D gene TRBD1, 6 bases. CDR3 length: 15 residues. Trimming removed 0 bases from V and 3 bases from J, with 10 bases in between. Germline CDR1 SGDLS, CDR2 YYNGEE. The CDR3 reads CASSVDGQTNQPQHF. CDR3 sequence (DNA): TGTGCCAGCAGCGTAGATGGACAGACCAATCAGCCCCAGCATTTT.

This clonotype was recorded a few times. This rearrangement joins TRBV7-3 to TRBJ1-1, with 7 bases aligning to TRBD1. Germline CDR1 SGHTA, CDR2 FQGTGA. The V segment lost 5 bases and the J segment 6 bases; nucleotides outside the gene matches: 6. CDR3 length: 13 amino acids. As DNA, the CDR3 is TGTGCCAGCAGCCAAGACAGGGACGCTGAAGCTTTCTTT. It encodes CASSQDRDAEAFF.

The sample holds one count of this clonotype. The chain is built from TRBV5-1 and TRBJ2-3; 10 bases align to TRBD2. The CDR3 covers 19 residues. V gave up 0 bases and J gave up 4 bases; unmatched junction bases: 14. Germline lookup yields CDR1 SGHRS and CDR2 YFSETQ. CDR3 sequence: CASSLALAGVQPSSDTQYF. For the CDR3, the DNA is TGCGCCAGCAGCTTGGCCCTAGCGGGAGTGCAACCTAGCTCAGATACGCAGTATTTT. The full variable domain, completed using reference TRBV5-1 and TRBJ2-3, is KAGVTQTPRYLIKTRGQQVTLSCSPISGHRSVSWYQQTPGQGLQFLFEYFSETQRNKGNFPGRFSGRQFSNSRSEMNVSTLELGDSALYLCASSLALAGVQPSSDTQYFGPGTRLTVL.

This chain connects TRBV21-1 to TRBJ2-6; TRBD1 reflects the table's D call only, with no check against the DNA. TRBV21-1 has pseudogene status. The CDR3 is 16 amino acids. This CDR3 reads CASSKWAGFGANVLTF. The CDR3 region has the DNA TGTGCCAGCAGCAAATGGGCAGGGTTTGGGGCCAACGTCCTGACTTTC.

This chain joins TRBV5-1 and TRBJ2-7, with D perhaps TRBD1 (6 bases). The CDR3 contains 13 residues. V lost 3 bases and J 4 bases, leaving 11 bases between the germline ends. CDR1 and CDR2 (germline): SGHRS, YFSETQ. The CDR3 bases are TGCGCCAGCAGCTGGAACACAGGGTACGAGCAGTACTTC. This sequence encodes CASSWNTGYEQYF.

The gene calls are TRBV12-3 or TRBV12-4 and TRBJ1-5; D remains unclear. This CDR3 is 13 amino acids long. Trimming pared 7 bases from V and 4 bases from J, leaving 11 bases between. This CDR3 is CASTLDANQPQHF. The DNA of the CDR3 is TGTGCCAGCACCCTGGACGCGAATCAGCCCCAGCATTTT.

This clonotype was observed a few times. The V and J genes are TRBV6-2 or TRBV6-3 and TRBJ2-1; 10 bases match TRBD2. Per germline, CDR1 MNHEY and CDR2 SVGEGT. This CDR3 contains 15 residues. Unmatched junction bases numbered 3, after V lost 2 bases and J lost 5 bases. The CDR3 DNA sequence: TGTGCCAGCAGTTACCCAGCGGGAGGGGACAATGAGCAGTTCTTC. Translation gives CASSYPAGGDNEQFF.

The chain links TRBV20-1 to TRBJ2-7, with a possible D match to TRBD2 (5 bases). This CDR3 has 13 amino acids. Trimming removed 7 bases from V and 5 bases from J, with 18 bases in between. Per germline, CDR1 DFQATT and CDR2 SNEGSKA (reference sequence). CDR3 region: CSVGGSRMNEQYF. Written as DNA, the CDR3 is TGCAGTGTAGGTGGGAGTAGGATGAACGAGCAGTACTTC.

The chain employs TRBV6-1 and TRBJ2-7; 8 nucleotides line up with TRBD2. From germline, CDR1 is MNHNS and CDR2 SASEGT. This CDR3 contains 15 residues. V was clipped by 3 bases and J by 4 bases; unmatched bases: 8. CDR3 DNA: TGTGCCAGCAGTGACGGGACTAGAAGTTTTTACGAGCAGTACTTC. It specifies CASSDGTRSFYEQYF.

This clonotype appeared many times. V usage is TRBV14 and J usage is TRBJ2-3; TRBD2 is a possible D gene (5 bases). The germline V gene encodes CDR1 SGHDN and CDR2 FVKESK. The CDR3 length is 14 residues. The V end was cut by 4 bases, the J end by 6 bases, with 14 bases between. CDR3 sequence: CASSLHAGLDTQYF. The DNA of the CDR3 is TGTGCCAGCAGCCTGCACGCGGGCTTGGATACGCAGTATTTT.

The chain couples TRBV20-1 to TRBJ2-7, with a possible D match to TRBD2 (6 bases). The germline V gene encodes CDR1 DFQATT and CDR2 SNEGSKA (reference sequence). There are 12 residues in the CDR3. The V gene lost 8 bases and the J gene lost 7 bases, with 18 bases spanning the gap. The CDR3 loop reads CSPRKRAGEQYF. The CDR3 coding sequence is TGCAGTCCGAGAAAGCGGGCGGGGGAGCAGTACTTC.

The chain carries TRBV27 and TRBJ1-5, with 10 bases fitting TRBD1. Germline trimming cut 6 bases from V and 2 bases from J; bases unmatched to any gene: 4. The V gene's germline CDR1 is MNHEY and CDR2 SMNVEV (reference sequence). The length of the CDR3 is 15 residues. CDR3 in DNA: TGTGCCAGCAGGGCCGGGACAGGGGGCAATCAGCCCCAGCATTTT. Translation: CASRAGTGGNQPQHF.

CDR3 sequence reads: CASSLRPLGNSPLHF. In DNA, the CDR3 is TGTGCCAGCAGCTTACGCCCTCTGGGGAATTCACCCCTCCACTTT. The chain recombines TRBV7-9 with TRBJ1-6; D gene unclear. The CDR3 runs to 15 residues. Trimming pared 2 bases from V and 7 bases from J, leaving 12 bases between. The germline V gene has CDR1 SEHNR and CDR2 FQNEAQ (reference sequence).

This clonotype has a handful of counts. The chain uses TRBV2 and TRBJ1-1; D is unclear. CDR1 SNHLY and CDR2 FYNNEI come from the germline V gene. The CDR3 runs 14 residues. Trimming cost V 4 bases and J 1 base, with 10 bases left between them. DNA of the CDR3: TGTGCCAGCAGTGGTCGGACCTCGAACACTGAAGCTTTCTTT. It is translated as CASSGRTSNTEAFF.

This clonotype came up a few times. This sequence joins TRBV3-1 and TRBJ1-5; D possibly corresponds to TRBD1 (6 bases). Trimming pared 4 bases from V and 11 bases from J, leaving 15 bases between. Germline CDR1 reads LGHDT; CDR2 reads YNNKEL (reference sequence). The CDR3 contains 13 residues. Written as DNA, the CDR3 is TGTGCCAGCAGCCCGGGGGAGGGGGGGACCCAGCATTTT. Translated, it gives CASSPGEGGTQHF. The full variable domain, its missing parts supplied by reference TRBV3-1 and TRBJ1-5, is DTAVSQTPKYLVTQMGNDKSIKCEQNLGHDTMYWYKQDSKKFLKIMFSYNNKELIINETVPNRFSPKSPDKAHLNLHINSLELGDSAVYFCASSPGEGGTQHFGDGTRLSIL.

The sample holds a few counts of this clonotype. The gene calls are TRBV29-1 and TRBJ1-2; D is perhaps TRBD1 (6 bases). Germline V lookup: CDR1 SQVTM, CDR2 ANQGSEA. The CDR3 contains 14 residues. Trimming left V 4 bases short and J 5 bases short, with 17 bases between. For the CDR3, the DNA is TGCAGCGTTGGCGGTCAGGGGCGAAGATATGGCTACACCTTC. Its protein product is CSVGGQGRRYGYTF.

The chain links TRBV4-2 to TRBJ1-1; D is possibly TRBD1 (5 bases). Trimming took 0 bases from V and 6 from J, leaving 20 bases between them. Germline lookup yields CDR1 LGHNA and CDR2 YNFKEQ. This CDR3 contains 17 residues. As DNA, the CDR3 is TGTGCCAGCAGCCAAGATCGGGGGGGAACAGGTAGCCCTGAAGCTTTCTTT. Translating it yields CASSQDRGGTGSPEAFF.

The chain links TRBV6-5 to TRBJ2-4; 8 bases agree with TRBD1. Germline V lookup: CDR1 MNHEY, CDR2 SVGAGI. V shed 0 bases, J shed 0 bases, and the junction held 7 bases outside the gene matches. The CDR3 has 18 amino acids. This CDR3 reads CASSYSQGAVLAKNIQYF. For the CDR3, the DNA is TGTGCCAGCAGTTACTCCCAGGGGGCTGTACTAGCCAAAAACATTCAGTACTTC.

The chain is built from TRBV5-1 and TRBJ2-3; the D call may be TRBD1 or TRBD2 (5 bases each). Germline values: CDR1 SGHRS, CDR2 YFSETQ. The V end lost 4 bases, the J end lost 10 bases, and 16 bases lay between the germline ends. The CDR3 is 13 residues long. The CDR3 DNA is TGCGCCAGCAGCCGGGACCCCCTAAGCGCGCAGTATTTT. It is translated as CASSRDPLSAQYF. The whole variable domain, filled in from reference TRBV5-1 and TRBJ2-3, reads KAGVTQTPRYLIKTRGQQVTLSCSPISGHRSVSWYQQTPGQGLQFLFEYFSETQRNKGNFPGRFSGRQFSNSRSEMNVSTLELGDSALYLCASSRDPLSAQYFGPGTRLTVL.

The V and J genes are TRBV12-3 or TRBV12-4 and TRBJ2-2; D is perhaps TRBD2 (5 bases). CDR3 length: 15 residues. Trimming left V 3 bases short and J 5 bases short, with 13 bases between. CDR3 nucleotide sequence: TGTGCCAGCAGTTTGGCACCGCCGGGGACCGGGGAGCTGTTTTTT. Its protein is CASSLAPPGTGELFF.

The sample holds a few counts of this clonotype. V usage is TRBV24-1 and J usage is TRBJ2-2; maybe TRBD1 (6 bases). The V gene's germline CDR1 is KGHDR and CDR2 SFDVKD. CDR3 size: 14 residues. Trimming removed 9 bases from V and 0 bases from J, with 10 bases in between. For the CDR3, the DNA is TGTGCCACCGACACAGGGTCGAACACCGGGGAGCTGTTTTTT. This translates into CATDTGSNTGELFF.

This clonotype was counted between two and nine times. This sequence joins TRBV7-8 and TRBJ2-7; D gene uncertain. V was trimmed by 1 base and J by 0 bases, leaving 13 bases between them. Per the germline V gene, CDR1 is SGHVS and CDR2 is FQNEAQ. The CDR3 sequence is 16 residues long. CDR3 nucleotides: TGTGCCAGCAGCTTAGGAGGCCCCCCTAGCTCCTACGAGCAGTACTTC. This codes for CASSLGGPPSSYEQYF.

In this sample, this clonotype turned up a few times. This chain links TRBV19 with TRBJ2-1; possible D gene TRBD2, 6 bases. Trimming removed 2 bases at V and 3 bases at J, with 11 bases between. Germline V CDR1 and CDR2: LNHDA, SQIVND (reference sequence). CDR3 size: 15 residues. CDR3: CASSILVRDYNEQFF. The DNA of the CDR3 is TGTGCCAGTAGTATATTGGTGCGGGACTACAATGAGCAGTTCTTC.

The rearrangement links TRBV12-3 or TRBV12-4 to TRBJ2-7, with 8 bases lining up with TRBD1. This CDR3 has 14 residues. V lost 7 bases, J lost 3 bases, and 8 bases stayed unmatched. In DNA form, the CDR3 reads TGTGCCAGCATGGTGGACAGGGACGACTACGAGCAGTACTTC. Protein product: CASMVDRDDYEQYF.

The chain couples TRBV9 to TRBJ2-1; no firm D call. Germline loops: CDR1 SGDLS, CDR2 YYNGEE. The CDR3 is 13 amino acids. V was shortened by 0 bases and J by 9 bases, with 10 bases between the two germline ends. The CDR3 here is CASSVGSWGEQFF. CDR3 DNA: TGTGCCAGCAGCGTAGGAAGTTGGGGTGAGCAGTTCTTC.

The genes are TRBV20-1 and TRBJ2-5; 11 bases align to TRBD2. The CDR3 extends over 17 amino acids. Germline V gives CDR1 DFQATT, CDR2 SNEGSKA (reference sequence). Trimming took 6 bases from V and 2 from J; bases not matched to a gene: 14. The CDR3 region has the DNA TGCAGTGCCGTGCGGGCTAGCGGGAGGAGTAGGCAAGAGACCCAGTACTTC. This codes for CSAVRASGRSRQETQYF.

In this sample, this clonotype turned up a few times. The rearrangement uses TRBV20-1 and TRBJ1-5; D remains ambiguous. The germline V gene has CDR1 DFQATT and CDR2 SNEGSKA (reference sequence). The CDR3 extends over 15 amino acids. V dropped 0 bases and J dropped 0 bases, with 9 bases sitting between them. CDR3 bases: TGCAGTGCTAGAGATCCCCGGGGTAGCAATCAGCCCCAGCATTTT. This gives the protein CSARDPRGSNQPQHF.

The V gene is TRBV7-9, the J gene TRBJ1-6; possibly TRBD1 for D (5 bases). The CDR3 sequence is 16 residues long. CDR1 and CDR2 from the germline V gene are SEHNR and FQNEAQ (reference sequence). Trimming took 5 bases from V and 5 from J, leaving 16 bases between them. CDR3 amino acids: CASSIGHLGDNSPLHF. The CDR3 bases are TGTGCCAGCAGCATCGGACATCTCGGCGATAATTCACCCCTCCACTTT.

The sample holds a few counts of this clonotype. The CDR3 DNA reads TGTGCCAGCAGTGAACCGGGACTAGCGAAGAACGAGCAGTACTTC. Its protein is CASSEPGLAKNEQYF. The gene calls are TRBV27 and TRBJ2-7; 10 bases are shared with TRBD2. The germline V gene has CDR1 MNHEY and CDR2 SMNVEV (reference sequence). Unmatched junction bases numbered 9, after V lost 5 bases and J lost 5 bases. The CDR3 has 15 residues.

This chain links TRBV5-1 with TRBJ2-5, with 8 nucleotides matching TRBD1. The CDR3 runs to 14 residues. The V segment lost 3 bases and the J segment 5 bases; nucleotides outside the gene matches: 6. Per the germline V gene, CDR1 is SGHRS and CDR2 is YFSETQ. CDR3 loop: CASSSSGGAETQYF. The CDR3 DNA is TGCGCCAGCAGCTCATCAGGGGGCGCGGAGACCCAGTACTTC.

CDR3 sequence: CASSSTSGSIGDTQYF. DNA of the CDR3: TGCGCCAGCAGCTCAACGAGCGGGAGCATAGGGGATACGCAGTATTTT. The chain recombines TRBV5-1 with TRBJ2-3, with TRBD2 identical over 8 bases. The germline V gene has CDR1 SGHRS and CDR2 YFSETQ. The CDR3 is made up of 16 amino acids. V lost 3 bases to trimming and J lost 6 bases; unmatched junction nucleotides: 12. The whole variable domain, filled in from reference TRBV5-1 and TRBJ2-3, reads KAGVTQTPRYLIKTRGQQVTLSCSPISGHRSVSWYQQTPGQGLQFLFEYFSETQRNKGNFPGRFSGRQFSNSRSEMNVSTLELGDSALYLCASSSTSGSIGDTQYFGPGTRLTVL.